The T cell receptor beta chain under discussion was sequenced for a study of beta chain features in type 1 diabetes. Study results and caveats: Type 1 diabetes patients showed a moderate but significant shortening of TCRB CDR3s in all four CD4+ subsets.

This clone was picked up a small number of times. Its antigen is currently unknown. Every bit of the isolated RNA underwent reverse transcription, so sequencing read expressed TCRB transcripts. This table comes from immunoSEQ multiplex PCR, and its TCRdb copy is limited to in-frame clones, with some not included. The sample lists hundreds of thousands of clones, approximately 9.7% occurring once. By way of CD45RO/CCR7/CD25/CD127/CD95/CD27, the CD4+ regulatory, stem cell-like memory, central memory and naive cells were sorted. The CDR3 is made up of 12 amino acids. The V gene lost 5 bases and the J gene lost 17 bases, with 16 bases spanning the gap. Germline CDR1 reads MNHNS; CDR2 reads SASEGT.

This receptor was identified in a man aged 25-40 years with type 1 diabetes. The sample consisted of central memory CD4+ T cells from blood. The chain links TRBV6-1 to TRBJ2-6; D might be TRBD1 or TRBD2, each matching 6 bases. CDR3 nucleotides: TGTGCCAGCAGTCCTATCGGAGGGGGATTGACTTTC. Translating it yields CASSPIGGGLTF.